The 27 T cell receptor beta chains listed next were all sequenced from one sample in a study of neurological immune-mediated disorders. Time point of the sample: longitudinal time-point 3. Via MiXCR, TCRdb re-called the 5' RACE reads, giving one row per CDR3 protein. The sample has roughly 100,000 distinct CDR3 sequences; roughly a tenth are singletons. Material: PBMCs. The receptor set was obtained from a female donor with HTLV-1-associated myelopathy (HAM/TSP).

This clonotype was detected only a few times. The V call is TRBV24-1, the J call TRBJ1-4; TRBD1 is a possible D gene (5 bases). V was cut by 4 bases and J by 4 bases, with 15 bases left in between. The germline V gene has CDR1 KGHDR and CDR2 SFDVKD. This CDR3 contains 16 residues. The CDR3 protein is CATSDARAGSNEKLFF. The CDR3 nucleotides are TGTGCCACCAGTGACGCCCGGGCAGGGAGTAATGAAAAACTGTTTTTT.

This clonotype occurred many times. The genes are TRBV2 and TRBJ1-1; unclear D gene. The germline V gene encodes CDR1 SNHLY and CDR2 FYNNEI. The CDR3 is made up of 11 amino acids. V was clipped by 7 bases and J by 6 bases, with 9 bases between them. The CDR3 loop reads CASKGTAEAFF. Written as DNA, the CDR3 is TGTGCCAGCAAGGGCACGGCTGAAGCTTTCTTT.

This clonotype was seen more than once but under ten times. The gene calls are TRBV6-1 and TRBJ2-2; D might be TRBD2 (7 bases). V was shortened by 7 bases and J by 2 bases, with 14 bases between the two germline ends. The CDR3 consists of 15 residues. Per the germline V gene, CDR1 is MNHNS and CDR2 is SASEGT. The chain's CDR3 is CASTGGGGNTGELFF. CDR3 in DNA: TGTGCCAGCACCGGAGGGGGGGGTAACACCGGGGAGCTGTTTTTT.

This chain connects TRBV9 to TRBJ2-7, with a weak D call TRBD2 (5 bases). The germline CDR1 and CDR2 sequences are SGDLS and YYNGEE. The CDR3 is 13 residues long. CDR3 nucleotide sequence: TGTGTCAGTAGCGTAATGGTTGGCGCCGAGCAGTACTTC. It encodes CVSSVMVGAEQYF.

This chain connects TRBV4-1 to TRBJ2-3; D is unclear. V was pared by 1 base and J by 2 bases, with 22 bases between. The CDR3 spans 19 residues. The germline CDR1 and CDR2 sequences are MGHRA and YSYEKL. The CDR3 DNA reads TGCGCCAGCAGCCAAGGTGTTATACGGGCAGGCCTCCACACAGATACGCAGTATTTT. Translation: CASSQGVIRAGLHTDTQYF.

This clonotype came up many times. This chain links TRBV2 with TRBJ1-1, with 7 bases identical to TRBD1. The CDR3 covers 14 residues. V trimming: 5 bases; J trimming: 4 bases; junction bases outside the gene matches: 7. CDR1 SNHLY and CDR2 FYNNEI come from the germline V gene. For the CDR3, the DNA is TGTGCCAGCAGTTCTAAGGGGGCAGGCACTGAAGCTTTCTTT. This translates into CASSSKGAGTEAFF.

This clonotype was seen more than once but under ten times. The gene calls are TRBV3-1 and TRBJ2-4; 10 positions match TRBD2. The CDR3 has 13 amino acids. V dropped 6 bases and J dropped 8; count of bases not matched to a gene: 4. Germline V gene lookup returns CDR1 LGHDT and CDR2 YNNKEL (reference sequence). The CDR3 DNA reads as TGTGCCAGCAGTGGAGCGGGGGGGCACATTCAGTACTTC. It specifies CASSGAGGHIQYF.

This clonotype has at least ten counts. The V call is TRBV5-1, the J call TRBJ2-5; TRBD2 matches 10 bases. The CDR3 runs 17 residues. Per germline, CDR1 SGHRS and CDR2 YFSETQ. V dropped 4 bases and J dropped 5; count of bases not matched to a gene: 14. The CDR3 spells CASSPTSGASGGETQYF. CDR3 DNA sequence: TGCGCCAGCAGCCCTACCTCAGGGGCTAGCGGGGGTGAGACCCAGTACTTC.

Many counts were recorded for this clonotype. CDR3 DNA: TGCGCCAGCAGCCCGGAGGGACAGGCGGCAAGGGAGCAGTTCTTC. Its translation is CASSPEGQAAREQFF. The chain has TRBV5-1 and TRBJ2-1, with 8 bases lining up with TRBD1. Looked up from germline, CDR1 is SGHRS and CDR2 is YFSETQ. Trimming removed 4 bases from V and 10 bases from J; junction bases left unmatched: 13. The CDR3 spans 15 residues.

This clonotype has a count of ten or more. This CDR3 reads CASLSEFSTDTQYF. The CDR3 DNA sequence: TGCGCCAGCCTATCTGAATTTAGCACAGATACGCAGTATTTT. The chain is built from TRBV5-1 and TRBJ2-3; no clear D. V lost 7 bases and J lost 0, with 12 bases in between. The V gene's germline CDR1 is SGHRS and CDR2 YFSETQ. This CDR3 region has 14 residues. The whole variable domain, remainder taken from reference TRBV5-1 and TRBJ2-3, is KAGVTQTPRYLIKTRGQQVTLSCSPISGHRSVSWYQQTPGQGLQFLFEYFSETQRNKGNFPGRFSGRQFSNSRSEMNVSTLELGDSALYLCASLSEFSTDTQYFGPGTRLTVL.

As concerns this clonotype: The conserved phenylalanine or tryptophan normally closing the CDR3 is absent here, so this likely arose from a read error. The DNA for the CDR3 is TGTGCCAGCAGCTGGACAGGGGGCACCCCAGGGAATCAGCCCCAGCATGTT. It encodes CASSWTGGTPGNQPQHV. The chain has TRBV5-6 and TRBJ1-5, with 11 bases identical to TRBD1. From germline, CDR1 is SGHDT and CDR2 YYEEEE. The ends lost 3 bases at V and 4 bases at J; junction bases unmatched: 9. This CDR3 region has 17 residues.

The table lists this clonotype with a few counts. V and J are TRBV5-1 and TRBJ1-1; D remains ambiguous. V was shortened by 4 bases and J by 1 base, with 23 bases between the two germline ends. The CDR3 has 18 residues. The germline V gene has CDR1 SGHRS and CDR2 YFSETQ. The CDR3 nucleotides read TGCGCCAGCAGCGGACTTACGTACACCCCCGCGGGGAACACTGAAGCTTTCTTT. Protein: CASSGLTYTPAGNTEAFF.

The chain recombines TRBV5-1 with TRBJ2-6; 7 nucleotides match TRBD2. The CDR3 runs to 16 residues. V was clipped by 2 bases and J by 0 bases; unmatched bases: 2. Germline V gives CDR1 SGHRS, CDR2 YFSETQ. CDR3 in amino acids: CASSFGGSSGANVLTF. The DNA of the CDR3 is TGCGCCAGCAGCTTCGGGGGGAGCTCTGGGGCCAACGTCCTGACTTTC.

This clonotype was counted many times. The rearrangement joins TRBV5-6 to TRBJ2-6; TRBD1 is a possible D gene (6 bases). The germline gives CDR1 SGHDT, CDR2 YYEEEE. Trimming took 0 bases from V and 3 from J, leaving 16 bases between them. The CDR3 is 18 residues long. The CDR3 loop is CASSLGGPVVRGANVLTF. The CDR3 DNA follows: TGTGCCAGCAGCTTGGGGGGGCCCGTAGTCCGTGGGGCCAACGTCCTGACTTTC. The complete variable domain, with remaining parts taken from reference TRBV5-6 and TRBJ2-6, reads DAGVTQSPTHLIKTRGQQVTLRCSPKSGHDTVSWYQQALGQGPQFIFQYYEEEERQRGNFPDRFSGHQFPNYSSELNVNALLLGDSALYLCASSLGGPVVRGANVLTFGAGSRLTVL.

This clonotype was seen ten or more times. V usage is TRBV11-2 and J usage is TRBJ2-3; D remains unclear. This CDR3 comprises 14 residues. Trimming pared 1 base from V and 6 bases from J, leaving 11 bases between. Germline CDR1 is SGHAT and CDR2 is FQNNGV. This CDR3 reads CASSLVKLSDTQYF. CDR3 coding DNA: TGTGCCAGCAGCTTAGTGAAACTAAGCGATACGCAGTATTTT.

This clonotype was counted at least ten times. CDR3 sequence (DNA): TGTGCCAGCAGAGCCGGGACAGCCGCGAACACCGGGGAGCTGTTTTTT. This encodes CASRAGTAANTGELFF. V and J are TRBV6-1 and TRBJ2-2, with 7 bases matching TRBD1. CDR1 and CDR2 (germline): MNHNS, SASEGT. The CDR3 loop spans 16 amino acids. The junction had 7 bases not matched to a gene; V was cut back by 6 bases and J by 0 bases.

There are many counts of this clonotype. The chain employs TRBV12-3 or TRBV12-4 and TRBJ1-3; possible D gene TRBD1, 6 bases. With 3 bases removed from V and 4 bases from J, the gap between germline ends came to 10 bases. The CDR3 consists of 14 residues. The DNA for the CDR3 is TGTGCCAGCAGTTTCGACAGGCAAGGAAACACCATATATTTT. Translating it yields CASSFDRQGNTIYF.

This clonotype was detected many times. The chain recombines TRBV6-5 with TRBJ2-7; 9 nucleotides line up with TRBD1. Looked up from germline, CDR1 is MNHEY and CDR2 is SVGAGI. J lost 6 bases, V lost 6 bases, and 18 bases had no gene match. The CDR3 totals 17 residues. This CDR3 reads CASRRGTGGPILTEQYF. The CDR3 DNA reads TGTGCCAGCAGAAGAGGCACAGGGGGCCCTATCTTGACCGAGCAGTACTTC.

This clonotype was recorded at least ten times. This chain links TRBV6-1 with TRBJ1-3; D is undetermined. Between the trimmed V and J ends, which lost 8 bases and 0 bases, there was a span of 5 bases. The CDR3 loop spans 12 amino acids. Germline V gene sequence: CDR1 MNHNS, CDR2 SASEGT. In nucleotides, the CDR3 is TGTGCCAGCGATTACTCTGGAAACACCATATATTTT. Its protein product is CASDYSGNTIYF.

This clonotype was recorded many times. The chain links TRBV5-1 to TRBJ2-5; TRBD1 or TRBD2 may be the D gene (5 bases each). The CDR3 runs 13 residues. Germline assignment: CDR1 SGHRS and CDR2 YFSETQ. V lost 3 bases and J 1 base, leaving 7 bases between the germline ends. CDR3 nucleotide sequence: TGCGCCAGCAGCTCAGGGACCCAAGAGACCCAGTACTTC. This gives the protein CASSSGTQETQYF.

This clonotype was counted at least ten times. The DNA for the CDR3 is TGTGCCAGCAGCACCATGGGGGGGGTTTCCGGGGAGCTGTTTTTT. Translation: CASSTMGGVSGELFF. J is TRBJ2-2 and V is TRBV9, with 7 bases fitting TRBD2. The CDR3 is 15 residues long. Per germline, CDR1 SGDLS and CDR2 YYNGEE. The trim removed 4 bases at V and 6 bases at J, leaving 9 bases unmatched.

This clonotype was observed many times. The CDR3 bases are TGTGCCAGCAGCTCGACTAGTTCCGCATCTGAGCAGTTCTTC. Translating gives CASSSTSSASEQFF. The rearrangement joins TRBV11-2 to TRBJ2-1, with a possible D match to TRBD2 (6 bases). V dropped 4 bases and J dropped 9 bases, with 16 bases sitting between them. Per germline, CDR1 SGHAT and CDR2 FQNNGV. The CDR3 extends over 14 amino acids.

At least ten counts were recorded for this clonotype. This chain connects TRBV13 to TRBJ2-1; 10 positions agree with TRBD2. The length of the CDR3 is 16 residues. The junction had 6 bases not matched to a gene; V was cut back by 4 bases and J by 3 bases. Germline V gene lookup returns CDR1 PRHDT and CDR2 FYEKMQ (reference sequence). The CDR3 loop is CASSSGASGSYNEQFF. The CDR3 nucleotides read TGTGCCAGCAGCTCGGGAGCTAGCGGGAGCTACAATGAGCAGTTCTTC.

This clonotype was seen at least ten times. This chain uses TRBV20-1 with TRBJ1-1; 10 bases line up with TRBD1. This CDR3 comprises 16 residues. V lost 3 bases to trimming and J lost 3 bases; unmatched junction nucleotides: 10. Germline assignment: CDR1 DFQATT and CDR2 SNEGSKA (reference sequence). The CDR3 DNA follows: TGCAGTGCTAGGCCAGGACAGGGGGATTTTGACACTGAAGCTTTCTTT. Its protein is CSARPGQGDFDTEAFF.

This clonotype was counted many times. The genes are TRBV5-1 and TRBJ2-2; either TRBD1 or TRBD2 may supply D (7 bases each). CDR1 is SGHRS, CDR2 YFSETQ, per germline. The length of the CDR3 is 14 residues. Trimming removed 3 bases at V and 7 bases at J, with 13 bases between. As DNA, the CDR3 is TGCGCCAGCAGCTCAGACAGGGAGGGCGGGGAGCTGTTTTTT. Its protein product is CASSSDREGGELFF.

This clonotype appeared many times. The J gene is TRBJ2-7, the V gene TRBV27; the D gene is possibly TRBD2 (7 bases). The CDR3 is 14 amino acids. Germline values: CDR1 MNHEY, CDR2 SMNVEV (reference sequence). With 2 bases removed from V and 4 bases from J, the gap between germline ends came to 12 bases. The CDR3 coding sequence is TGTGCCAGCAGTTTAGCGGGGGCATTTTACGAGCAGTACTTC. Translating it yields CASSLAGAFYEQYF.

This clonotype was seen at least ten times. The CDR3 is CASSWGQADTQYF. CDR3 nucleotides: TGCGCCAGCAGCTGGGGACAGGCGGATACGCAGTATTTT. The rearrangement joins TRBV5-1 to TRBJ2-3; the match to TRBD1 covers 8 bases. This CDR3 has 13 residues. The ends lost 3 bases at V and 6 bases at J; junction bases unmatched: 3. The V gene's germline CDR1 is SGHRS and CDR2 YFSETQ. The variable domain in full, completed from reference TRBV5-1 and TRBJ2-3, reads KAGVTQTPRYLIKTRGQQVTLSCSPISGHRSVSWYQQTPGQGLQFLFEYFSETQRNKGNFPGRFSGRQFSNSRSEMNVSTLELGDSALYLCASSWGQADTQYFGPGTRLTVL.